This T cell receptor (beta chain) was captured by sequencing in a study of cytomegalovirus exposure and HLA in healthy donors. Study-wide findings and caveats: The study recorded 164 TCR beta chains that were cytomegalovirus-associated. According to a later analysis, donors in an Asian-associated ancestry cluster reportedly had fewer N-insertions than the approximately 730-donor mean. Near-uniform donor sequencing depth was presumed by presence/absence analyses.

Comments on this clone: Its matching antigen is unknown.

This CDR3 spans 13 amino acids. The germline CDR1 and CDR2 sequences are MDHEN and SYDVKM. With 6 bases clipped from V and 8 bases from J, the junction kept 9 bases outside the gene matches. 60 Vbeta and 13 Jbeta primers were used in PCR. Some clones are missing from TCRdb's copy, which holds only in-frame ones; the method was immunoSEQ multiplex PCR. The sample includes about 180,000 clones, 84% of them seen just once. The sequence came from a girl aged 2 to 10 in good health and CMV-seropositive. The sequencing sample was made of PBMCs. The rearrangement links TRBV28 to TRBJ1-2; the match to TRBD1 covers 7 bases. In DNA, the CDR3 is TGTGCCAGCAGCCCAGACAGGGTACGCGGCTACACCTTC. Protein product: CASSPDRVRGYTF.